The sequence of this T cell receptor beta chain was determined in a study of blood T cell repertoires in COVID-19. The CDR3 consists of 15 residues. The junction had 3 bases not matched to a gene; V was cut back by 4 bases and J by 0 bases. CDR1 is LGHDT, CDR2 YNNKEL, per germline (reference sequence). Profiling relied on immunoSEQ multiplex PCR, and the TCRdb table lists in-frame clones only, not all of them. The table shows some 350,000 clones, with roughly 86% occurring only once. The receptor comes from a woman in her 70s with COVID-19, enrolled during active disease. Sequenced sample: peripheral blood. The gene calls are TRBV3-1 (or the pseudogene TRBV3-2) and TRBJ2-7, with 10 bases aligning to TRBD2. CDR3 amino acids: CASSPVAGGSYEQYF. DNA for the CDR3: TGTGCCAGCAGCCCGGTAGCGGGGGGCTCCTACGAGCAGTACTTC.